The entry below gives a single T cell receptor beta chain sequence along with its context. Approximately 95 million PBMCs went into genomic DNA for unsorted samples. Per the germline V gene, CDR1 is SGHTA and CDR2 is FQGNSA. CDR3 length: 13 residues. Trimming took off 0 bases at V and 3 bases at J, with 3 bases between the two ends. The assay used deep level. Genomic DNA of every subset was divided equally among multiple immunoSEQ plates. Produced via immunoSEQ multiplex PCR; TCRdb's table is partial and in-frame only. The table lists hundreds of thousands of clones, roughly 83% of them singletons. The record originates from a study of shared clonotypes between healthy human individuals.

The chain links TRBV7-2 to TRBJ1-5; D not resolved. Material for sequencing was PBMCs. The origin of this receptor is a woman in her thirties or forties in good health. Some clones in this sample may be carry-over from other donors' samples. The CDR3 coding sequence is TGTGCCAGCAGCTTAGCGAACAATCAGCCCCAGCATTTT. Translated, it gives CASSLANNQPQHF.